This T cell receptor beta chain was sequenced for a study of T cell changes during pregnancy in multiple sclerosis. The germline CDR1 and CDR2 sequences are SGHRS and YFSETQ. The CDR3 loop spans 13 amino acids. The V and J ends lost 2 bases and 5 bases respectively, with 11 bases between them. Measured with immunoSEQ multiplex PCR; TCRdb has only the in-frame clones, and not every one. The table lists over 50,000 clones, 75% to 95% of them singletons. Sequenced here: peripheral blood, sampled in the first trimester of pregnancy. V is TRBV5-1 and J is TRBJ2-7; weak D call: TRBD1 (5 bases). This sequence originates from a female donor in good health, enrolled as a control in a pregnancy study. CDR3 residues: CASSFRLQDEQYF. DNA of the CDR3: TGCGCCAGCAGCTTCAGGTTACAGGACGAGCAGTACTTC.